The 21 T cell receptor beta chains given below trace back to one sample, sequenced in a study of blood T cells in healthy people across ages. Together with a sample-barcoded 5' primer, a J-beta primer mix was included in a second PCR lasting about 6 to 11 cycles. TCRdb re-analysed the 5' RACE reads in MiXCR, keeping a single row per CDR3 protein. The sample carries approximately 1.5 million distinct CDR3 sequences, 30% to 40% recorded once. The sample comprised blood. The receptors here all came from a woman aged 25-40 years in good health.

The CDR3, as DNA: TGTGCCAGTACTACTCTCTTGGCGAAGGGTGATCAGCCCCAGCATTTT. It translates to CASTTLLAKGDQPQHF. The chain combines TRBV19 with TRBJ1-5; no reliable D call. This CDR3 contains 16 residues. V was clipped by 7 bases and J by 5 bases, with 21 bases between them. Germline V gene lookup returns CDR1 LNHDA and CDR2 SQIVND (reference sequence).

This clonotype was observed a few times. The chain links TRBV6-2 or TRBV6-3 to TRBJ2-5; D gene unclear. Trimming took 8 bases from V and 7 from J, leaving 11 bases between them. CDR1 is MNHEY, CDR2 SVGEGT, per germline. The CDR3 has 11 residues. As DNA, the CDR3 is TGTGCCAGCCGGATCCGCGGGACCCAGTACTTC. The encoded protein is CASRIRGTQYF.

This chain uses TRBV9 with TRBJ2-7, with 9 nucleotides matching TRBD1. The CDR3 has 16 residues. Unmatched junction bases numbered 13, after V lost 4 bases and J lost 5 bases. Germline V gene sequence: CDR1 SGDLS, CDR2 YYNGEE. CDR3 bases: TGTGCCAGCAGCACTTCATCCGGGACAGGGTTCCACGAGCAGTACTTC. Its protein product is CASSTSSGTGFHEQYF.

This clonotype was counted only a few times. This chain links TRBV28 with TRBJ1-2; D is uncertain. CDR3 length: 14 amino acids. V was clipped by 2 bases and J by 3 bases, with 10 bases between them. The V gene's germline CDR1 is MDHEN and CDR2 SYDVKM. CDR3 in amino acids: CASSLRGLDYGYTF. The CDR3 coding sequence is TGTGCCAGCAGTTTACGGGGATTGGACTATGGCTACACCTTC.

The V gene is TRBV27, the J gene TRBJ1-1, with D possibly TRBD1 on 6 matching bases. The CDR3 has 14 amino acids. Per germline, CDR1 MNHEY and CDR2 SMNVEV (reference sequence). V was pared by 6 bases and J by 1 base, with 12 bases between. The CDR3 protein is CASSIGQPNTEAFF. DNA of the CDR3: TGTGCCAGCAGCATAGGACAGCCGAACACTGAAGCTTTCTTT.

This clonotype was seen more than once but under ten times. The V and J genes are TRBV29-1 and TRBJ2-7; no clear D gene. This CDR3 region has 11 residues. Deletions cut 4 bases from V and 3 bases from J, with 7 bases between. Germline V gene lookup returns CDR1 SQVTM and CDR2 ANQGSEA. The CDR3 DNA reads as TGCAGCGTTGCAGAATACTACGAGCAGTACTTC. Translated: CSVAEYYEQYF.

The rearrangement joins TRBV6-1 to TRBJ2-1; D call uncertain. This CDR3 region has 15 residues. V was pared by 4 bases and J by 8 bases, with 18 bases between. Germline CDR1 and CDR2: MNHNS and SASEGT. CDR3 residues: CASSGNRAPIYEQFF. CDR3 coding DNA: TGTGCCAGCAGTGGAAACCGGGCCCCAATCTATGAGCAGTTCTTC.

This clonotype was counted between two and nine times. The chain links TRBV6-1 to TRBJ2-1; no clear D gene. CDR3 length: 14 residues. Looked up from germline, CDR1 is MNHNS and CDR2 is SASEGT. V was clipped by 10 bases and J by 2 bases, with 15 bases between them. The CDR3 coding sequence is TGTGCCACCCAGTACAACCGAGCCTACAATGAGCAGTTCTTC. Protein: CATQYNRAYNEQFF.

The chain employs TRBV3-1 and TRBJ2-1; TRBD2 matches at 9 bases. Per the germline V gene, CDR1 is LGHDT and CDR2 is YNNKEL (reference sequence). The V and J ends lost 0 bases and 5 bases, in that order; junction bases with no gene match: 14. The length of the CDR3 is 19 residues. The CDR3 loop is CASSQEGGHRTSVHNEQFF. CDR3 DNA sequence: TGTGCCAGCAGCCAAGAAGGGGGACATCGGACTAGCGTTCACAATGAGCAGTTCTTC.

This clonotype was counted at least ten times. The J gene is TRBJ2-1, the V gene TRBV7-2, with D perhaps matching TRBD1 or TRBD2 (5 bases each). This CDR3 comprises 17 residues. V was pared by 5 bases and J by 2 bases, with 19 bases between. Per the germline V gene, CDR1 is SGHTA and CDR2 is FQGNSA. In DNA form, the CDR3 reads TGTGCCAGCAGCCCCTTGCCGGGGCAGGCGGCCTACAATGAGCAGTTCTTC. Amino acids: CASSPLPGQAAYNEQFF.

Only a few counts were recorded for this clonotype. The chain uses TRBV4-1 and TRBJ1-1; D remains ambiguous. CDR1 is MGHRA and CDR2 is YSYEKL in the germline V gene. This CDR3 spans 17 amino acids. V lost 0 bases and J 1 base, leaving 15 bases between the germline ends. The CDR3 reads CASSQDLRLVGNTEAFF. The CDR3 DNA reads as TGCGCCAGCAGCCAAGATTTAAGGTTGGTCGGGAACACTGAAGCTTTCTTT.

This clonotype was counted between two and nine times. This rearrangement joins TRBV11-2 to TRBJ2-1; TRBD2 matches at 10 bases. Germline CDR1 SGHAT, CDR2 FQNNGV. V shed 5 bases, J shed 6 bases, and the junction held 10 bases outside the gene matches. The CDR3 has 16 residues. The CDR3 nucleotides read TGTGCCAGCAGCCGAGGGCGGCTAGCGGGGGTCAATGAGCAGTTCTTC. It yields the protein CASSRGRLAGVNEQFF.

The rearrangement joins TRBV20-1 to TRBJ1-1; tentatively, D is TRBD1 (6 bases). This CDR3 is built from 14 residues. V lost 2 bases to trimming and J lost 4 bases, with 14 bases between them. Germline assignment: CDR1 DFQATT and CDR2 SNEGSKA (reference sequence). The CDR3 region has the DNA TGCAGTGCTAGAAACAGGGCGGTAGCCACTGAAGCTTTCTTT. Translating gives CSARNRAVATEAFF.

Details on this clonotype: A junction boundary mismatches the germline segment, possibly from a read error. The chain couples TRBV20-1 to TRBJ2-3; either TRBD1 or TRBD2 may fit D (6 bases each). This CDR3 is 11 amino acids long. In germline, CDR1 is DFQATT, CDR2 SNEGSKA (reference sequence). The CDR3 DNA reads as TGCAGTGCTTCGGGGGCAGATGCGCAGTATTTT. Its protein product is CSASGADAQYF.

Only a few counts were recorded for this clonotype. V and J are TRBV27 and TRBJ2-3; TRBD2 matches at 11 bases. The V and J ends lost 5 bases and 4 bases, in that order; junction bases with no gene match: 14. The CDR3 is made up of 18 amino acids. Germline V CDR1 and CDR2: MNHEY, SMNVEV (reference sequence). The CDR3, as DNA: TGTGCCAGCAGTCGGGGCAGTTATAGCGGGAGGGCCTCAGATACGCAGTATTTT. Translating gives CASSRGSYSGRASDTQYF.

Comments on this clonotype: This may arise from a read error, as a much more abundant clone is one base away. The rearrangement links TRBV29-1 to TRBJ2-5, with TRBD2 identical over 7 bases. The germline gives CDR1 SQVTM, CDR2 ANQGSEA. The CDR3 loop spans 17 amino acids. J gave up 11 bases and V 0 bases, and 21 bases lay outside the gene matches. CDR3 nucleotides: TGCAGCGTTGAAGACGGCGGGAGCTCCCCCAAAGTTTGTAAGCAGTACTTC. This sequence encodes CSVEDGGSSPKVCKQYF.

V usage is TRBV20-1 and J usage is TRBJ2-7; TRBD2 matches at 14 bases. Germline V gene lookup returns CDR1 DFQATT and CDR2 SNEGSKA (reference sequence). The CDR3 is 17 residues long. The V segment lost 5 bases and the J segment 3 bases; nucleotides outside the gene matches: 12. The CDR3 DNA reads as TGCAGTGCTGGGAGGGCCGGGACTAGCGGGAGTGACTACGAGCAGTACTTC. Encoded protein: CSAGRAGTSGSDYEQYF.

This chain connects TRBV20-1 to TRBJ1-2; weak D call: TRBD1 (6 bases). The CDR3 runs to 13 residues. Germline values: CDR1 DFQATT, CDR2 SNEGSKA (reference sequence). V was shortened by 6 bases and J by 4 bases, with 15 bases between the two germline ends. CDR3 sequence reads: CSAQGQGTYGYTF. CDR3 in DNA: TGCAGTGCCCAAGGCCAGGGGACCTATGGCTACACCTTC.

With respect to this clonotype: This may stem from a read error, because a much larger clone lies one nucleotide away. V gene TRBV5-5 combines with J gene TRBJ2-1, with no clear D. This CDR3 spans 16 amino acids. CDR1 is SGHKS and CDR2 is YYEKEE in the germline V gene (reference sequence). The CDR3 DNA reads TGTGCCAGCAGCCGGCCGGCTGGAAACGCCGACAATGAGCGGTTCTTC. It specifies CASSRPAGNADNERFF.

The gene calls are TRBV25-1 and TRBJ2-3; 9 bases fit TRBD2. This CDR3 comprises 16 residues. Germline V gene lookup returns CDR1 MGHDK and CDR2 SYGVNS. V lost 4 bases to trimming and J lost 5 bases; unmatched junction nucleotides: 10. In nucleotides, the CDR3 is TGTGCCAGCAGTGCGGGGGCTAGCGGGGTTCAAGATACGCAGTATTTT. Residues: CASSAGASGVQDTQYF.

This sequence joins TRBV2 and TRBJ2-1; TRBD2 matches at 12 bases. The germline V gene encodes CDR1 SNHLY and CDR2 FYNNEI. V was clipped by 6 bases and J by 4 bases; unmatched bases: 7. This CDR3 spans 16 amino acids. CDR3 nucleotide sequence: TGTGCCAGCAGACTAGCGGGAGGAGGGTGGTACAATGAGCAGTTCTTC. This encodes CASRLAGGGWYNEQFF.